The 20 T cell receptor beta chains given below trace back to one sample, sequenced in a study of T cell repertoires in cytomegalovirus infection. The antigens for these receptors are not known. A single record per CDR3 protein comes from TCRdb applying MiXCR to the reads. The table shows some 940,000 distinct CDR3 sequences, with roughly 30% occurring only once. This specimen consisted of cultured CD8+ T cells from PBMCs, obtained from culture after CMV antigen stimulation. Every receptor here comes from a human donor in good health (CMV status not recorded). Some clones in this sample may be carry-over from other donors' samples.

This clonotype was observed a few times. The rearrangement uses TRBV11-2 and TRBJ2-3; the D is unclear. The CDR3 spans 15 residues. Trimming shortened V by 4 bases and J by 0 bases, and 11 bases separated the two germline ends. Germline CDR1 SGHAT, CDR2 FQNNGV. CDR3 coding DNA: TGTGCCAGCAGCTCTCACACCGTCAGCACAGATACGCAGTATTTT. It encodes CASSSHTVSTDTQYF.

This clonotype was counted a few times. The V gene is TRBV6-6, the J gene TRBJ2-1, with 9 bases lining up with TRBD2. Germline CDR1 reads MNHNY; CDR2 reads SVGAGI (reference sequence). V trimming: 5 bases; J trimming: 3 bases; junction bases outside the gene matches: 8. This CDR3 has 16 residues. CDR3 amino acids: CASSKSTSGYYNEQFF. The CDR3 nucleotides are TGTGCCAGCAGTAAATCGACTAGCGGATACTACAATGAGCAGTTCTTC.

This clonotype was counted a few times. The chain employs TRBV7-9 and TRBJ1-1, with D tentatively TRBD1 (5 bases). V gave up 7 bases and J gave up 0 bases, with 15 bases separating them. This CDR3 is 15 amino acids long. CDR1 is SEHNR and CDR2 is FQNEAQ in the germline V gene (reference sequence). CDR3 protein: CASIPRGSLNTEAFF. The DNA of the CDR3 is TGTGCCAGCATTCCTCGGGGCAGCTTGAACACTGAAGCTTTCTTT.

This clonotype was picked up many times. The rearrangement uses TRBV7-8 and TRBJ1-3; D gene unclear. V lost 1 base and J 0 bases, leaving 10 bases between the germline ends. In germline, CDR1 is SGHVS, CDR2 FQNEAQ. This CDR3 contains 16 residues. DNA of the CDR3: TGTGCCAGCAGCTTAGGTTTGATAAACTCTGGAAACACCATATATTTT. This codes for CASSLGLINSGNTIYF.

V and J are TRBV10-2 and TRBJ2-7, with D possibly TRBD1 on 5 matching bases. The ends were cut back, 3 bases at V and 1 base at J, with 16 bases in the middle. There are 16 residues in the CDR3. Germline V gene lookup returns CDR1 WSHSY and CDR2 SAAADI. CDR3 sequence: CASSDGRDIVSYEQYF. The CDR3 nucleotides are TGCGCCAGCAGTGACGGCAGGGATATTGTGTCCTACGAGCAGTACTTC.

This clonotype occurred once. The V and J genes are TRBV9 and TRBJ2-1, with 7 bases matching TRBD2. V trimming: 3 bases; J trimming: 6 bases; junction bases outside the gene matches: 9. The CDR3 extends over 15 amino acids. Germline CDR1 is SGDLS and CDR2 is YYNGEE. The CDR3 nucleotides are TGTGCCAGCAGCGCAACCGGGACTACACTCAATGAGCAGTTCTTC. Amino acid sequence: CASSATGTTLNEQFF. The variable domain in full, with the rest retrieved from reference TRBV9 and TRBJ2-1, is DSGVTQTPKHLITATGQRVTLRCSPRSGDLSVYWYQQSLDQGLQFLIQYYNGEERAKGNILERFSAQQFPDLHSELNLSSLELGDSALYFCASSATGTTLNEQFFGPGTRLTVL.

V and J are TRBV24-1 and TRBJ2-3; no firm D call. This CDR3 is built from 15 residues. Germline CDR1 KGHDR, CDR2 SFDVKD. Trimming left V 5 bases short and J 5 bases short, with 16 bases between. The CDR3 coding sequence is TGTGCCACCAGTGCTCCGGGCAGGCTCGGAGATACGCAGTATTTT. It translates to CATSAPGRLGDTQYF.

Only a few counts were recorded for this clonotype. The chain is built from TRBV27 and TRBJ1-2, with a possible D match to TRBD1 (6 bases). This CDR3 region has 14 residues. Deletions cut 5 bases from V and 5 bases from J, with 15 bases between. Germline assignment: CDR1 MNHEY and CDR2 SMNVEV (reference sequence). The CDR3 region has the DNA TGTGCCAGCAGTCCCAGGGGCCCTTCATATGGCTACACCTTC. This sequence encodes CASSPRGPSYGYTF.

This clonotype was observed at least ten times. The chain uses TRBV7-6 and TRBJ2-2; either TRBD1 or TRBD2 may fit D (5 bases each). CDR3 length equals 15 residues. Germline CDR1 reads SGHVS; CDR2 reads FNYEAQ. V was pared by 4 bases and J by 7 bases, with 16 bases between. This chain's CDR3 is CASSSRDGGVGELFF. The CDR3 DNA follows: TGTGCCAGCAGCTCCCGGGACGGTGGGGTCGGGGAGCTGTTTTTT.

This clonotype was detected many times. This chain links TRBV7-9 with TRBJ2-7; a possible D gene is TRBD1 (6 bases). The CDR3 runs to 15 residues. Per the germline V gene, CDR1 is SEHNR and CDR2 is FQNEAQ (reference sequence). Trimming pared 5 bases from V and 0 bases from J, leaving 14 bases between. CDR3 residues: CASSPRQASSYEQYF. The CDR3 nucleotides read TGTGCCAGCAGCCCAAGACAGGCGAGCTCCTACGAGCAGTACTTC. The variable domain in full, completed from reference TRBV7-9 and TRBJ2-7, reads DTGVSQNPRHKITKRGQNVTFRCDPISEHNRLYWYRQTLGQGPEFLTYFQNEAQLEKSRLLSDRFSAERPKGSFSTLEIQRTEQGDSAMYLCASSPRQASSYEQYFGPGTRLTVT.

As concerns this clonotype: This may be a read error, as it is one base from a much larger clone. The gene calls are TRBV7-6 and TRBJ2-7, with no clear D. CDR3 length: 16 residues. Germline assignment: CDR1 SGHVS and CDR2 FNYEAQ. The CDR3 is CASSEEHSALGYEQHF. In DNA, the CDR3 is TGTGCCAGCAGCGAAGAGCACTCCGCCCTGGGTTACGAGCAGCACTTC.

This clonotype was recorded at least ten times. This chain links TRBV12-5 with TRBJ2-1; D unresolved. Per germline, CDR1 LGHNT and CDR2 FRNRAP. The ends were cut back, 1 base at V and 4 bases at J, with 2 bases in the middle. This CDR3 contains 12 residues. The CDR3 DNA follows: TGTGCTAGTGGTTTGGAGTACAATGAGCAGTTCTTC. Its protein is CASGLEYNEQFF.

V is TRBV2 and J is TRBJ2-7, with TRBD1 matching over 10 bases. Germline CDR1 SNHLY, CDR2 FYNNEI. Trimming at V came to 0 bases and at J to 3 bases, leaving 2 bases not matched to a gene. This CDR3 is 15 amino acids long. The CDR3 spells CASSEARDRGYEQYV. CDR3 DNA: TGTGCCAGCAGTGAAGCCCGGGACAGGGGCTACGAGCAGTACGTC.

This sequence joins TRBV7-2 and TRBJ2-7; the D gene could be TRBD1 or TRBD2 (5 bases each). CDR3 length equals 16 residues. Germline-derived CDR1 and CDR2 are SGHTA and FQGNSA. V was clipped by 0 bases and J by 3 bases, with 15 bases between them. CDR3 amino acids: CASSLARRGRDYEQYF. DNA of the CDR3: TGTGCCAGCAGCTTAGCGAGAAGGGGCCGGGACTACGAGCAGTACTTC. The entire variable domain, with the rest obtained from reference TRBV7-2 and TRBJ2-7, is as follows: GAGVSQSPSNKVTEKGKDVELRCDPISGHTALYWYRQSLGQGLEFLIYFQGNSAPDKSGLPSDRFSAERTGGSVSTLTIQRTQQEDSAVYLCASSLARRGRDYEQYFGPGTRLTVT.

As concerns this clonotype: The junction does not match germline at one end; this may be a read error. The chain has TRBV7-9 and TRBJ2-3; TRBD1 aligns across 9 bases. The CDR3 totals 16 residues. Germline lookup yields CDR1 SEHNR and CDR2 FQNEAQ (reference sequence). As DNA, the CDR3 is TGTGCCAGCAGCCCCGGGACAGGGAGGTTGACAGATACGGAGTATTTT. Its protein is CASSPGTGRLTDTEYF.

This clonotype was seen a few times. This chain uses TRBV11-2 with TRBJ2-1, with 9 bases that match TRBD1. Per the germline V gene, CDR1 is SGHAT and CDR2 is FQNNGV. V lost 5 bases and J lost 7; bases outside the gene matches: 9. The CDR3 is 15 amino acids. The CDR3 sequence: CASSQPDRGGNEQFF. CDR3 nucleotides: TGTGCCAGCAGCCAACCGGACAGGGGCGGGAATGAGCAGTTCTTC. Supplemented by reference TRBV11-2 and TRBJ2-1, the full variable domain reads EAGVAQSPRYKIIEKRQSVAFWCNPISGHATLYWYQQILGQGPKLLIQFQNNGVVDDSQLPKDRFSAERLKGVDSTLKIQPAKLEDSAVYLCASSQPDRGGNEQFFGPGTRLTVL.

V and J are TRBV6-2 or TRBV6-3 and TRBJ2-2; TRBD1 aligns across 8 bases. This CDR3 spans 18 amino acids. Germline lookup yields CDR1 MNHEY and CDR2 SVGEGT. Losses at the gene ends were 6 bases for V and 3 bases for J; bases not matched to a gene: 15. DNA for the CDR3: TGTGCCAGCAGGGAGCGCGTCGACAGGGGAAGGCACACCGGGGAGCTGTTTTTT. Protein sequence: CASRERVDRGRHTGELFF.

This chain joins TRBV25-1 and TRBJ2-7; D remains ambiguous. This CDR3 is built from 11 residues. V shed 3 bases and J shed 5 bases, with 5 bases lying between them. Looked up from germline, CDR1 is MGHDK and CDR2 is SYGVNS. The CDR3: CASSEADEQYF. CDR3 coding DNA: TGTGCCAGCAGTGAGGCTGACGAGCAGTACTTC.

This clonotype has a count of ten or more. An end of the junction differs from the germline gene, which may be a read error. The V call is TRBV7-8, the J call TRBJ2-7; D is ambiguous. The germline gives CDR1 SGHVS, CDR2 FQNEAQ. The CDR3 is 14 amino acids. The DNA of the CDR3 is TGTGCCAGCAGCTTATCACAGAACCCCTACGGGCAGTACTTC. It is translated as CASSLSQNPYGQYF.

This clonotype appeared a few times. The chain combines TRBV6-6 with TRBJ2-5; maybe TRBD2 (7 bases). The germline gives CDR1 MNHNY, CDR2 SVGAGI (reference sequence). Between the trimmed V and J ends, which lost 7 bases and 1 base, there was a span of 16 bases. CDR3 size: 15 residues. The chain's CDR3 is CASTLGRGLQETQYF. The CDR3 coding sequence is TGTGCCAGCACCTTAGGGCGGGGGCTCCAAGAGACCCAGTACTTC.